This note documents a single T cell receptor beta chain sequence. Its antigen remains unidentified. The sample is drawn from a study of T cell responses to AZD1222 COVID-19 vaccine. Overall study results and limits: Donors were largely white British and mainly female; clonal diversity was possibly underestimated. The breadth and depth of Spike-specific TCRs increased once two AZD1222 doses had been given. Close to half of spike-specific TCRs reportedly recognize unmutated variant regions. At baseline, just a handful of AZD1222 recipients tested seropositive.

TCRdb's copy holds only in-frame clones and misses some; the assay was immunoSEQ multiplex PCR. The table shows about 200,000 clones, with roughly nine tenths occurring only once. Trimming stripped 3 bases from V and 7 bases from J, with 11 bases between. Per germline, CDR1 SGDLS and CDR2 YYNGEE. This CDR3 has 13 amino acids. The clonotype comes from an adult who received the MenACWY meningococcal vaccine as a control. The V call is TRBV9, the J call TRBJ1-5; D call uncertain. This specimen consisted of peripheral blood, obtained 28 days after the second dose of the MenACWY control vaccine. The CDR3 loop is CASSANPRQPQHF. The CDR3 coding sequence is TGTGCCAGCAGCGCCAATCCTCGGCAGCCCCAGCATTTT.